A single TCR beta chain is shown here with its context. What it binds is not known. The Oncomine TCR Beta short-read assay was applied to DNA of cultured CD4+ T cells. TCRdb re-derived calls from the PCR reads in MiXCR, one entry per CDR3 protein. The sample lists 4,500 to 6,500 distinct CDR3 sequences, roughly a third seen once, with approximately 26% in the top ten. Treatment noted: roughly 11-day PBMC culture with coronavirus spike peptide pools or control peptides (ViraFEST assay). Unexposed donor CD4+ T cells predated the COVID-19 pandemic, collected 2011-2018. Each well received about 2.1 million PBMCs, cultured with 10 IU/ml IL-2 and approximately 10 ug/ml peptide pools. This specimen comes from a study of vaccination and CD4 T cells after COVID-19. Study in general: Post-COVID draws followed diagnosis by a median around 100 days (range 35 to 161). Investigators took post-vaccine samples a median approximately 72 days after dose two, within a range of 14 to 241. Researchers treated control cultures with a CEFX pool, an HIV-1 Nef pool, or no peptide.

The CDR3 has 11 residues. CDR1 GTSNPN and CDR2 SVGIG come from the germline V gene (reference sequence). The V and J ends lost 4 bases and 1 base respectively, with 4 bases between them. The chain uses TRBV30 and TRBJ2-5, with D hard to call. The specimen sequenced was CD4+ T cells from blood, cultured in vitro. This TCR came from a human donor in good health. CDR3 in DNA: TGTGCCTGGACAGGCCAAGAGACCCAGTACTTC. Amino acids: CAWTGQETQYF.